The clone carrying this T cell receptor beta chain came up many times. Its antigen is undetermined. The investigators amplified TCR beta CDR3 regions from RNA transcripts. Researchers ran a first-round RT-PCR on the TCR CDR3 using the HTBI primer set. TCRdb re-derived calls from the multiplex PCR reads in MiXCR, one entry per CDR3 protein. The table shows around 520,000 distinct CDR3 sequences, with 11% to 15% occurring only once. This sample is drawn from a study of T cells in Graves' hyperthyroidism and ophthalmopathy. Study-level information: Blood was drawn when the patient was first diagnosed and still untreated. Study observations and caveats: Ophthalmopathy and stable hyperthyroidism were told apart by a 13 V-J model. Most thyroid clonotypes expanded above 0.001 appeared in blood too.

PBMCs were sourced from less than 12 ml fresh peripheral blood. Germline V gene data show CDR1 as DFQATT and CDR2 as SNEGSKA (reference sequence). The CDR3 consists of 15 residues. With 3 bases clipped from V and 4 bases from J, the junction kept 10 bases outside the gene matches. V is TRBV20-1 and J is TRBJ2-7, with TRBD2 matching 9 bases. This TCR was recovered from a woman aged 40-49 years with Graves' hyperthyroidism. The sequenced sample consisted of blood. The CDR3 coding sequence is TGCAGTGCTAGCCCTTATAGCGGGAGAAGATACGAGCAGTACTTC. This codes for CSASPYSGRRYEQYF.